This paragraph covers one TCR beta chain sequence. This sample is drawn from a study of cytomegalovirus exposure and HLA in healthy donors. The germline CDR1 and CDR2 sequences are MRHNA and SNTAGT. The CDR3 length is 14 residues. J lost 10 bases, V lost 3 bases, and 9 bases had no gene match. Use of 60 Vbeta and 13 Jbeta primers characterized the PCR. Assay used: immunoSEQ multiplex PCR; TCRdb lists only in-frame clones, some missing. The table lists 100,000 to 150,000 clones, roughly 70% of them singletons. Sequencing input: PBMCs. The TCR originated in a man between 40 and 49 years old in good health and CMV-seropositive. The rearrangement joins TRBV6-4 to TRBJ2-4; 7 nucleotides agree with TRBD2. CDR3: CASSESPAGVIQYF. CDR3 nucleotides: TGTGCCAGCAGTGAGTCTCCGGCGGGGGTGATTCAGTACTTC.